The text below deals with one TCR beta chain. No cognate antigen has been identified for it. No base quality values were provided; no much bigger clone lies one nucleotide off. The same CDR3 also results from other DNA sequences found in this sample. Using the deep immunoSEQ assay, TCR CDR3 regions were amplified from genomic DNA by multiplex PCR. Extracted genomic DNA from each cell subset was distributed evenly across all wells of several immunoSEQ 96-well plates, and each plate was treated as a replicate. For sorted subsets, approximately 200 ng of genomic DNA, equivalent to some 30,000 T cell genomes, went into each replicate PCR. The purified libraries were quantified using a Qubit 3.0 fluorometer, sized with a Bioanalyzer 2100, and then quantified again using the KAPA Library Quantification kit. A separate single-read 150-cycle Illumina NextSeq 550 flow cell was used to sequence each immunoSEQ 96-well plate. In the authors' own workflow: Because only junctional sequences without quality scores were contained in the immunoSEQ output, filtering matching that applied to full-length reads could not be performed. To assign V/J genes and CDR3, sequences were annotated using PyIR, a Python wrapper for IgBLAST v1.9, with IMGT germline references. Reads with weak V/J assignments (E-value above 1e-6), missing CDR3, stop codons, out-of-frame junctions, or ambiguous translated residues were removed. V3J clonotypes were defined as sequences sharing the same inferred V gene, J gene, and CDR3 amino acid sequence. Percentage overlap between repertoires was calculated by dividing the number of shared unique clonotypes by the size of the smaller repertoire. Richness of each repertoire was evaluated using RTK rarefaction, the Chao1 estimator, and Recon v2.1 estimates of unobserved clonotypes. Generation probabilities were computed with OLGA for all TCRbeta clonotypes obtained by the gDNA method from a handful of donors. In TCRdb, the immuneACCESS table is reduced to in-frame sequences with V and J assigned. These tables do not hold every clone; where another copy was compared, an unresolved V gene accounts for under half, and the others remain unexplained. D and trimming were read from the DNA, whereas the V and J calls and clone size are those reported in that table. The sample records a few million clones, around 93% of which are singletons. Of the sample, around 0.38% falls within the top ten clones.

The donors were healthy, HIV-negative adults who had no recently reported acute infections or vaccinations. Every donor was a Caucasian adult residing in Nashville, Tennessee, USA. CD4+ T cells were enriched by magnetic negative selection; naive cells were then positively selected on CD45RA, and the negative fraction formed the memory subset. After blood collection by leukapheresis, PBMCs were isolated using Ficoll-Histopaque density gradient centrifugation and then cryopreserved in the vapor phase of liquid nitrogen. Analytical flow cytometry was used to check the purity and quantity of every magnetically sorted T cell population. Genomic DNA was isolated from each sorted fraction and quantified by UV absorbance on a Nanodrop 2000c. The sample belongs to a study of shared clonotypes between healthy human individuals (dated by TCRdb to about 2020). The study in broad terms: The cohort included three men and a couple of women between 18 and 49 years of age. Libraries were prepared and TCR repertoires were sequenced by different laboratories using diverse techniques, in order to increase sequencing depth and limit assay-specific biases. The study deeply sequenced blood TCR repertoires of roughly five healthy adults to estimate repertoire size and the extent of clonotype sharing between individuals. Per donor, three plates each were used for CD4 naive and CD4 memory, two for CD8 naive, and one for CD8 memory. Leukapheresis yielded between about 0.94 and 10 billion PBMCs per donor.

The CDR3 runs 14 residues from the cysteine to the phenylalanine. Only CDR3 DNA is held: 42 bases, read in frame from base 1. In the germline V gene, CDR1 corresponds to SNHLY and CDR2 to FYNNEI. Trimming takes 5 bases from V and 4 bases from J, and the germline ends sit 12 bases apart. Broader findings and caveats from the paper: Rarefaction of sorted-subset datasets indicated incomplete sequencing despite the large sequencing depth. The genetic and exposure-history diversity represented was limited by the small number of donors. Pairwise subsampling led to the expectation that sequencing depth would affect the degree of clonotype sharing among donors. Estimated clonotype richness was generally larger for naive than for memory subsets. About 4.5% of naive CD4, around 4% of naive CD8, 2.3% of memory CD4, and 0.4% of memory CD8 clonotypes were shared across several donors. Higher generation probabilities were observed for clonotypes shared by all four sorted-subset donors than for non-shared clonotypes. Only blood was sampled, and tissue TCR repertoires likely differ from those in blood.

The receptor was derived from a man younger than 30 in good health. Some clones in this sample may be carry-over from other donors' samples. The sequence is built from TRBV2 and TRBJ1-3, with a weak D call of TRBD1 (6 bases match). The source material was naive CD4+ T cells from PBMCs. According to the study, the label for this sample's cell subset or site signals: CD45RA+ positively selected. The CDR3 sequence is CASSLQGSGNTIYF. The DNA reads TGTGCCAGCAGTTTACAGGGATCCGGAAACACCATATATTTT.